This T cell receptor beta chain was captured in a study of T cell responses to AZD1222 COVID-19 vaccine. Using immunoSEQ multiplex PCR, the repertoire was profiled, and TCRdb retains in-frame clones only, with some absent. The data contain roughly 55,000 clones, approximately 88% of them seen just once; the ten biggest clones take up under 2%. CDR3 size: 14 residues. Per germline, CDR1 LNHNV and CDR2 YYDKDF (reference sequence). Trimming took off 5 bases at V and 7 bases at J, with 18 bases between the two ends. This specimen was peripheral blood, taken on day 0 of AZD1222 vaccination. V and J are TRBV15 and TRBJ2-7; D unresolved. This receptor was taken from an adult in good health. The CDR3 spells CATSGYGSRREQYF. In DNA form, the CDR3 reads TGTGCCACCAGCGGGTACGGGTCCCGGAGAGAGCAGTACTTC.